Listed below are T cell receptor beta chains from one sample, sequenced in a study of blood T cell repertoires in COVID-19. TCRdb keeps only in-frame clones here, not all; method: immunoSEQ multiplex PCR. Altogether 250,000 to 350,000 clones are present, 70% to 90% being singletons, with the ten largest covering 0.75% to 0.95%. The sample comprised peripheral blood. The receptor set was obtained from a human donor with COVID-19, enrolled during active disease. The donor label of this sample is uncertain. Both conserved end residues are part of each CDR3. The D gene is left open where the match is weak. A clone size is listed for some rows: how often the clone was seen (once, few, many), or a class if it is expanded.

j_gene: TRBJ1-2
abundance: NA
d_gene: NA
v_gene: TRBV25-1
CDR3aa: CASSDFGAGAAYTF
CDR3nt: TGTGCCAGCAGTGATTTTGGCGCTGGGGCGGCCTACACCTTC

j_gene: TRBJ2-2
abundance: once
d_gene: NA
v_gene: TRBV29-1
CDR3aa: CSVVGSRGTGELFF
CDR3nt: TGCAGCGTAGTAGGAAGCCGGGGGACCGGGGAGCTGTTTTTT

j_gene: TRBJ1-5
abundance: NA
d_gene: NA
v_gene: TRBV9
CDR3aa: CASSVGGTPDNQPQHF
CDR3nt: TGTGCCAGCAGCGTAGGGGGGACTCCCGACAATCAGCCCCAGCATTTT

j_gene: TRBJ1-3
abundance: NA
d_gene: TRBD1
v_gene: TRBV5-6
CDR3aa: CASSSGQLSGNTIYF
CDR3nt: TGTGCCAGCAGCTCGGGACAGCTCTCTGGAAACACCATATATTTT

j_gene: TRBJ1-4
abundance: NA
d_gene: NA
v_gene: TRBV3-1/TRBV3-2
CDR3aa: CASSPSHRVNEKLFF
CDR3nt: TGTGCCAGCAGCCCCTCTCACAGGGTAAATGAAAAACTGTTTTTT

j_gene: TRBJ1-3
abundance: NA
d_gene: NA
v_gene: TRBV4-2
CDR3aa: CASSQGHRGSGNTIYF
CDR3nt: TGTGCCAGCAGCCAAGGGCACCGGGGCTCTGGAAACACCATATATTTT

j_gene: TRBJ2-5
abundance: NA
d_gene: TRBD2
v_gene: TRBV9
CDR3aa: CASSALGLAGGETQYF
CDR3nt: TGTGCCAGCAGCGCCCTGGGACTAGCGGGAGGTGAGACCCAGTACTTC

j_gene: TRBJ2-7
abundance: NA
d_gene: NA
v_gene: TRBV9
CDR3aa: CASSVEGQSSYEQYF
CDR3nt: TGTGCCAGCAGCGTAGAGGGACAAAGCTCCTACGAGCAGTACTTC

j_gene: TRBJ2-5
abundance: NA
d_gene: NA
v_gene: TRBV6-5
CDR3aa: CASSSLRTQYF
CDR3nt: TGTGCCAGCAGTTCACTTAGGACCCAGTACTTC

j_gene: TRBJ2-5
abundance: NA
d_gene: TRBD1
v_gene: TRBV4-1
CDR3aa: CASSQGSGGSGETQYF
CDR3nt: TGCGCCAGCAGCCAAGGATCAGGGGGCTCGGGAGAGACCCAGTACTTC

j_gene: TRBJ1-1
abundance: NA
d_gene: NA
v_gene: TRBV20-1
CDR3aa: CSASMNTEAFF
CDR3nt: TGCAGTGCTAGCATGAACACTGAAGCTTTCTTT

j_gene: TRBJ1-5
abundance: NA
d_gene: NA
v_gene: TRBV6-6
CDR3aa: CASSHNNREGDNQPQHF
CDR3nt: TGTGCCAGCAGTCATAACAACAGGGAGGGGGACAATCAGCCCCAGCATTTT

j_gene: TRBJ1-2
abundance: NA
d_gene: TRBD1
v_gene: TRBV24-1
CDR3aa: CATSDPRQGAEGYTF
CDR3nt: TGTGCCACCAGTGACCCCCGACAGGGGGCCGAAGGCTACACCTTC

j_gene: TRBJ1-2
abundance: NA
d_gene: NA
v_gene: TRBV24-1
CDR3aa: CAKLSPEGYTF
CDR3nt: TGTGCCAAACTAAGTCCGGAGGGCTACACCTTC

j_gene: TRBJ2-7
abundance: NA
d_gene: TRBD1
v_gene: TRBV29-1
CDR3aa: CSVRDSSYEQYF
CDR3nt: TGCAGCGTTAGGGACAGCTCCTACGAGCAGTACTTC

j_gene: TRBJ1-2
abundance: NA
d_gene: NA
v_gene: TRBV9
CDR3aa: CASSPQVSNYGYTF
CDR3nt: TGTGCCAGCAGCCCACAGGTATCTAACTATGGCTACACCTTC

j_gene: TRBJ1-5
abundance: NA
d_gene: NA
v_gene: TRBV28
CDR3aa: CASGEYMDQPQHF
CDR3nt: TGTGCCAGCGGAGAATATATGGATCAGCCCCAGCATTTT

j_gene: TRBJ2-5
abundance: NA
d_gene: TRBD1
v_gene: TRBV19
CDR3aa: CASSTPGQGSRETQYF
CDR3nt: TGTGCCAGTAGTACCCCGGGACAGGGTTCACGAGAGACCCAGTACTTC

j_gene: TRBJ2-5
abundance: once
d_gene: TRBD1
v_gene: TRBV5-6
CDR3aa: CASSKGQGAGETQYF
CDR3nt: TGTGCCAGCAGCAAGGGACAGGGGGCAGGAGAGACCCAGTACTTC

j_gene: TRBJ1-4
abundance: NA
d_gene: NA
v_gene: TRBV28
CDR3aa: CASSYPTGAIEKLFF
CDR3nt: TGTGCCAGCAGTTACCCGACAGGCGCCATTGAAAAACTGTTTTTT

j_gene: TRBJ1-1
abundance: NA
d_gene: NA
v_gene: TRBV18
CDR3aa: CASSRTSTWDTEAFF
CDR3nt: TGTGCCAGCTCACGCACTTCGACTTGGGACACTGAAGCTTTCTTT

j_gene: TRBJ2-2
abundance: once
d_gene: TRBD1
v_gene: TRBV19
CDR3aa: CASSIIQGATSTGELFF
CDR3nt: TGTGCCAGTAGTATAATCCAGGGGGCAACTAGCACCGGGGAGCTGTTTTTT

j_gene: TRBJ1-2
abundance: NA
d_gene: NA
v_gene: TRBV2
CDR3aa: CASSEAPGSYGYTF
CDR3nt: TGTGCCAGCAGTGAAGCCCCGGGATCTTATGGCTACACCTTC

j_gene: TRBJ1-2
abundance: NA
d_gene: NA
v_gene: TRBV25-1
CDR3aa: CASSENDPLFYGYTF
CDR3nt: TGTGCCAGCAGTGAAAACGATCCACTATTCTATGGCTACACCTTC

j_gene: TRBJ2-5
abundance: NA
d_gene: NA
v_gene: TRBV11-2
CDR3aa: CASSFNRFGVMQETQYF
CDR3nt: TGTGCCAGCAGCTTTAATCGTTTCGGTGTAATGCAAGAGACCCAGTACTTC

j_gene: TRBJ2-1
abundance: once
d_gene: TRBD2
v_gene: TRBV5-6
CDR3aa: CASSLELAAYNEQFF
CDR3nt: TGTGCCAGCAGCTTGGAACTAGCGGCCTACAATGAGCAGTTCTTC

j_gene: TRBJ1-1
abundance: NA
d_gene: NA
v_gene: TRBV7-2
CDR3aa: CASSMAVTGFTEAFF
CDR3nt: TGTGCCAGCAGCATGGCCGTTACAGGGTTTACTGAAGCTTTCTTT

j_gene: TRBJ1-2
abundance: NA
d_gene: TRBD1
v_gene: TRBV6-1
CDR3aa: CASSEAQGANYGYTF
CDR3nt: TGTGCCAGCAGTGAAGCGCAGGGGGCTAACTATGGCTACACCTTC

j_gene: TRBJ1-3
abundance: once
d_gene: TRBD1
v_gene: TRBV30
CDR3aa: CAWSGGQGTDGAHF
CDR3nt: TGTGCCTGGAGTGGGGGACAGGGTACCGACGGAGCCCATTTT

j_gene: TRBJ1-2
abundance: NA
d_gene: NA
v_gene: TRBV7-6
CDR3aa: CASSSPEGNGYTF
CDR3nt: TGTGCCAGCAGCTCCCCAGAGGGAAATGGCTACACCTTC

j_gene: TRBJ2-5
abundance: NA
d_gene: TRBD2
v_gene: TRBV3-1/TRBV3-2
CDR3aa: CASSFLAGGKGETQYF
CDR3nt: TGTGCCAGCAGCTTCCTAGCGGGAGGGAAGGGGGAGACCCAGTACTTC

j_gene: TRBJ2-1
abundance: NA
d_gene: NA
v_gene: TRBV6-4
CDR3aa: CASSPGVAARGEQFF
CDR3nt: TGTGCCAGCAGCCCCGGGGTAGCGGCCCGGGGTGAGCAGTTCTTC

j_gene: TRBJ2-5
abundance: NA
d_gene: NA
v_gene: TRBV3-1/TRBV3-2
CDR3aa: CASSPLRETQYF
CDR3nt: TGTGCCAGCAGCCCGCTGAGGGAGACCCAGTACTTC

j_gene: TRBJ2-7
abundance: NA
d_gene: TRBD2
v_gene: TRBV11-2
CDR3aa: CASSLATGGPYEQYF
CDR3nt: TGTGCCAGCAGCTTAGCGACGGGAGGGCCTTACGAGCAGTACTTC

j_gene: TRBJ1-6
abundance: NA
d_gene: NA
v_gene: TRBV25-1
CDR3aa: CASQAAGAAYNSPLHF
CDR3nt: TGTGCCAGCCAGGCCGCGGGGGCAGCCTATAATTCACCCCTCCACTTT

j_gene: TRBJ1-1
abundance: NA
d_gene: NA
v_gene: TRBV12-3/TRBV12-4
CDR3aa: CASSPRSSEAFF
CDR3nt: TGTGCCAGCAGTCCCCGGAGTTCTGAAGCTTTCTTT

j_gene: TRBJ2-5
abundance: NA
d_gene: TRBD2
v_gene: TRBV7-2
CDR3aa: CASSYVAGSAETQYF
CDR3nt: TGTGCCAGCAGCTATGTAGCGGGATCTGCGGAGACCCAGTACTTC

j_gene: TRBJ2-1
abundance: NA
d_gene: TRBD2
v_gene: TRBV11-2
CDR3aa: CASSLEGLAISYNEQFF
CDR3nt: TGTGCCAGCAGCTTAGAGGGACTAGCGATTTCTTACAATGAGCAGTTCTTC

j_gene: TRBJ2-7
abundance: many
d_gene: TRBD1
v_gene: TRBV24-1
CDR3aa: CATSDPPGQGSYEQYF
CDR3nt: TGTGCCACCAGTGATCCGCCGGGACAGGGTTCCTACGAGCAGTACTTC

j_gene: TRBJ1-4
abundance: NA
d_gene: NA
v_gene: TRBV7-6
CDR3aa: CASSLGGRGEKLFF
CDR3nt: TGTGCCAGCAGCTTAGGAGGAAGGGGGGAAAAACTGTTTTTT

j_gene: TRBJ2-5
abundance: NA
d_gene: TRBD2
v_gene: TRBV6-1
CDR3aa: CASSEYGASGNRETQYF
CDR3nt: TGTGCCAGCAGTGAATACGGGGCTAGCGGGAATCGGGAGACCCAGTACTTC

j_gene: TRBJ2-1
abundance: NA
d_gene: TRBD2
v_gene: TRBV5-6
CDR3aa: CASSLGGSGRFVEQFF
CDR3nt: TGTGCCAGCAGCTTGGGCGGTAGCGGGAGATTTGTTGAGCAGTTCTTC

j_gene: TRBJ1-5
abundance: few
d_gene: TRBD1
v_gene: TRBV2
CDR3aa: CADSQGRDQPQHF
CDR3nt: TGTGCCGACTCACAGGGGAGAGATCAGCCCCAGCATTTT

j_gene: TRBJ1-5
abundance: once
d_gene: TRBD1
v_gene: TRBV6-2/TRBV6-3
CDR3aa: CASRYRDRPHQPQHF
CDR3nt: TGTGCCAGCAGGTACCGGGACAGGCCCCATCAGCCCCAGCATTTT

j_gene: TRBJ2-5
abundance: NA
d_gene: NA
v_gene: TRBV5-1
CDR3aa: CASSFLVREQETQYF
CDR3nt: TGCGCCAGCAGCTTTCTGGTGCGCGAGCAAGAGACCCAGTACTTC